One T cell receptor beta chain is described in this entry. Germline CDR1 SGDLS, CDR2 YYNGEE. CDR3 length: 14 amino acids. Trimming pared 4 bases from V and 5 bases from J, leaving 10 bases between. Generated by immunoSEQ multiplex PCR, the TCRdb table keeps only in-frame clones and is missing some. The data contain just under 95,000 clones, roughly 85% of them singletons. The entry originates in a study of a mutant IDH1 vaccine in newly diagnosed glioma. Indicated time point: baseline, week 1 (first vaccination visit). Indicated treatment: pre-vaccination baseline after standard-of-care therapy. This clonotype originated in a woman aged 50 to 65 with glioma. The rearrangement uses TRBV9 and TRBJ1-6; D might be TRBD1 (6 bases). The sample was PBMCs, taken from a glioma patient treated with radiotherapy, temozolomide or both. The CDR3 coding sequence is TGTGCCAGCAGCCCCCGGACAGATAATTCACCCCTCCACTTT. The encoded protein is CASSPRTDNSPLHF.